This is a list of T cell receptor beta chains from one sample in a study of T cells expressing NK-cell markers. TCRdb re-called the 5' RACE reads and catalogs CDR3 proteins one per entry, DNA excluded. Its table lists 450,000 to 600,000 distinct CDR3 sequences. The source material was blood T cells: a sorted CD56 or NKG2C T cell subset, CD4+ or CD8+ T cells, or bulk PBMC T cells (not recorded which). The receptors originated from a man between 18 and 29 years old in good health. The CDR3 runs from the conserved cysteine through the conserved F or W. Fields, in order: V gene, J gene, CDR3 length, CDR3 protein.

v_gene: TRBV20-1
j_gene: TRBJ1-1
len: 14
CDR3aa: CSASKGTVNTEAFF

v_gene: TRBV10-1
j_gene: TRBJ2-3
len: 14
CDR3aa: CASSLAVKLDTQYF

v_gene: TRBV6-1
j_gene: TRBJ2-6
len: 15
CDR3aa: CASIQGGSGANVLTF

v_gene: TRBV6-1
j_gene: TRBJ2-5
len: 14
CDR3aa: CASSQLQSAETQYF

v_gene: TRBV20-1
j_gene: TRBJ2-5
len: 13
CDR3aa: CSAMEGGGETQYF

v_gene: TRBV11-2
j_gene: TRBJ2-3
len: 17
CDR3aa: CASSLRREIPDTDTQYF

v_gene: TRBV4-3
j_gene: TRBJ2-3
len: 15
CDR3aa: CASSQTPAGGGTQYF

v_gene: TRBV15
j_gene: TRBJ2-7
len: 14
CDR3aa: CATSIGTGAYEQYF

v_gene: TRBV12-3/TRBV12-4
j_gene: TRBJ1-6
len: 11
CDR3aa: CASSDRSPLHF

v_gene: TRBV20-1
j_gene: TRBJ1-3
len: 16
CDR3aa: CSARSGTAFSGNTIYF

v_gene: TRBV25-1
j_gene: TRBJ1-2
len: 12
CDR3aa: CASSRGGGGYTF

v_gene: TRBV10-1
j_gene: TRBJ1-2
len: 14
CDR3aa: CASSDGSPFYGYTF

v_gene: TRBV6-5
j_gene: TRBJ2-7
len: 15
CDR3aa: CASSPEGWGSYEQYF

v_gene: TRBV6-5
j_gene: TRBJ2-5
len: 16
CDR3aa: CASSYRLAGGDETQYF

v_gene: TRBV6-5
j_gene: TRBJ2-1
len: 15
CDR3aa: CASKGQGASYNEQFF

v_gene: TRBV25-1
j_gene: TRBJ2-1
len: 18
CDR3aa: CASSHGLAGVNAYNEQFF

v_gene: TRBV12-3/TRBV12-4
j_gene: TRBJ2-4
len: 14
CDR3aa: CASRWGVGKNIQYF

v_gene: TRBV7-3
j_gene: TRBJ2-2
len: 17
CDR3aa: CASSLFSGTTNTGELFF

v_gene: TRBV18
j_gene: TRBJ2-1
len: 16
CDR3aa: CASSPKTSGRYNEQFF

v_gene: TRBV4-3
j_gene: TRBJ2-3
len: 15
CDR3aa: CASSRDSRNTDTQYF

v_gene: TRBV5-1
j_gene: TRBJ2-1
len: 19
CDR3aa: CASSLGLEPPSTSYNEQFF

v_gene: TRBV27
j_gene: TRBJ2-4
len: 16
CDR3aa: CASSSHQGSGKNIQYF

v_gene: TRBV11-1
j_gene: TRBJ2-1
len: 20
CDR3aa: CASSLRPRGTSGRAWNEQFF

v_gene: TRBV29-1
j_gene: TRBJ2-3
len: 15
CDR3aa: CSVEFRAGETDTQYF

v_gene: TRBV7-8
j_gene: TRBJ2-1
len: 15
CDR3aa: CASRTRDGSYNEQFF

v_gene: TRBV12-3/TRBV12-4
j_gene: TRBJ2-1
len: 13
CDR3aa: CATRGGIYNEQFF

v_gene: TRBV30
j_gene: TRBJ2-7
len: 13
CDR3aa: CAWNRDRAALQYF

v_gene: TRBV20-1
j_gene: TRBJ1-4
len: 13
CDR3aa: CSYPQGINEKLFF

v_gene: TRBV9
j_gene: TRBJ2-1
len: 15
CDR3aa: CASSRTSLYIDEQFF